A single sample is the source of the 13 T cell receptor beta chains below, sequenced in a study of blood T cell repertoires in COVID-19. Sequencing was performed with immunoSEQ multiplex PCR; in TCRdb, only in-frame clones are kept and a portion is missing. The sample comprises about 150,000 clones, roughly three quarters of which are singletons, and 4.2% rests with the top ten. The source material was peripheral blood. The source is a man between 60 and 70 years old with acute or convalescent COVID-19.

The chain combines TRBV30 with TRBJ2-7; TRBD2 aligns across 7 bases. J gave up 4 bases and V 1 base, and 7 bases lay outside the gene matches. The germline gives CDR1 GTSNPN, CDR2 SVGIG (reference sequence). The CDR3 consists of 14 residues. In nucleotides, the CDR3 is TGTGCCTGGAGTGCCCAGCGGGGAAGGTACGAGCAGTACTTC. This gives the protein CAWSAQRGRYEQYF. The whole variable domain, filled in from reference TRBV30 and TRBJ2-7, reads SQTIHQWPATLVQPVGSPLSLECTVEGTSNPNLYWYRQAAGRGLQLLFYSVGIGQISSEVPQNLSASRPQDRQFILSSKKLLLSDSGFYLCAWSAQRGRYEQYFGPGTRLTVT.

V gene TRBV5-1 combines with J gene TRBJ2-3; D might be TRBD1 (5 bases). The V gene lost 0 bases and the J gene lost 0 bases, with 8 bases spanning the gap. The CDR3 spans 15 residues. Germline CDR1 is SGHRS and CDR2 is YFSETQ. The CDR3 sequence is CASSLGQTSTDTQYF. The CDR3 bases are TGCGCCAGCAGCTTGGGACAGACTAGCACAGATACGCAGTATTTT.

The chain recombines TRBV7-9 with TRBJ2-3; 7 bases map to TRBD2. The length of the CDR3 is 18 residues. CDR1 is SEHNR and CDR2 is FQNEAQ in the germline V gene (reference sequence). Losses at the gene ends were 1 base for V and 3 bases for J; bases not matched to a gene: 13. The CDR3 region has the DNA TGTGCCAGCAGCTTAGGGGCTAGCGGATTTACTGGGACAGATACGCAGTATTTT. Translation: CASSLGASGFTGTDTQYF.

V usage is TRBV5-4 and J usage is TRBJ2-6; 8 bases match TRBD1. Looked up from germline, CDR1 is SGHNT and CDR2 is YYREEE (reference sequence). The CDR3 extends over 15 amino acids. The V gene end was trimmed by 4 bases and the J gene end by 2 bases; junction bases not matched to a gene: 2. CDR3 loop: CASSAGGAGANVLTF. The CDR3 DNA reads TGTGCCAGCAGCGCAGGGGGCGCTGGGGCCAACGTCCTGACTTTC.

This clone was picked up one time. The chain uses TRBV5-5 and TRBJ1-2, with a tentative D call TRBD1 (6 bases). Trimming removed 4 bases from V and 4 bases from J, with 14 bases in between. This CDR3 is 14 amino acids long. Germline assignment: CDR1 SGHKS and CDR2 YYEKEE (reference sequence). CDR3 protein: CASSGRTELYGYTF. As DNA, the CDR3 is TGTGCCAGCAGCGGGCGGACAGAACTCTATGGCTACACCTTC.

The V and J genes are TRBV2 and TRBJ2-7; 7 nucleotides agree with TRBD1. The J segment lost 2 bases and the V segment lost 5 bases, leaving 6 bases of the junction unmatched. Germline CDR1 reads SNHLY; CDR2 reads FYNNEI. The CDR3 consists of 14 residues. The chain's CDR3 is CASSPRDSTYEQYF. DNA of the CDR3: TGTGCCAGCAGTCCCCGGGACAGTACCTACGAGCAGTACTTC.

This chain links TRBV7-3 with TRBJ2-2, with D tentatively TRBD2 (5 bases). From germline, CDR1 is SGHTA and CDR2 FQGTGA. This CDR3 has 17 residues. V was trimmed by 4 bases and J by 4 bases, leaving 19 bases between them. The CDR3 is CASSSSTRSGGTGELFF. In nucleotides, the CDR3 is TGTGCCAGCAGCTCCAGTACTAGAAGTGGAGGCACCGGGGAGCTGTTTTTT.

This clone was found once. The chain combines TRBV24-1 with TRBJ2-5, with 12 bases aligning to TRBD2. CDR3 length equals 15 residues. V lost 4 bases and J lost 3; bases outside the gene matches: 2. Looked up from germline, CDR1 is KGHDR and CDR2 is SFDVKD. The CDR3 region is CATSETSGSKETQYF. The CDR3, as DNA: TGTGCCACCAGTGAGACTAGCGGGAGTAAAGAGACCCAGTACTTC.

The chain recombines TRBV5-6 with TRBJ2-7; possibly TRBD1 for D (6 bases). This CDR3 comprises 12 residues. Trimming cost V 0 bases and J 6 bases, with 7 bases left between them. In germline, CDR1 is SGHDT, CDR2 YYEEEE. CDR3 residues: CASSLGTAEQYF. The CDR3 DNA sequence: TGTGCCAGCAGCTTGGGGACAGCCGAGCAGTACTTC.

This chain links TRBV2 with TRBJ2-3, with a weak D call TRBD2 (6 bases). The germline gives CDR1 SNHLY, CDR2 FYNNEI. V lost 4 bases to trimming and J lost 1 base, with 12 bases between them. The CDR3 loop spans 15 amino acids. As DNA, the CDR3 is TGTGCCAGCAGTGGGGGGAGGACGGGCACAGATACGCAGTATTTT. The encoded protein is CASSGGRTGTDTQYF.

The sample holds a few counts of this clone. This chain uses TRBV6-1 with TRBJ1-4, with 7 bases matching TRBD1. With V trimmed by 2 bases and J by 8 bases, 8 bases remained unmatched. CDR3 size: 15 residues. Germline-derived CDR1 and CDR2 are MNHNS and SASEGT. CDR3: CASSESRQDREKLFF. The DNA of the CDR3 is TGTGCCAGCAGTGAAAGCCGGCAGGACAGGGAAAAACTGTTTTTT.

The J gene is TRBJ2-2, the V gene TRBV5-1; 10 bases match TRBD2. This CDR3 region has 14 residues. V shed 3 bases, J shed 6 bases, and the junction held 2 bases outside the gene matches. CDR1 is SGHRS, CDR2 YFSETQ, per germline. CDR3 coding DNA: TGCGCCAGCAGCTCAGGACTAGCGGCCGGGGAGCTGTTTTTT. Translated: CASSSGLAAGELFF.

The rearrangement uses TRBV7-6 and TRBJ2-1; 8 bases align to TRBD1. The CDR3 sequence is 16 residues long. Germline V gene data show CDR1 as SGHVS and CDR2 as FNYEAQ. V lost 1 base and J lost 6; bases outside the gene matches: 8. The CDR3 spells CASSLEAGGARNEQFF. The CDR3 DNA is TGTGCCAGCAGCTTAGAGGCAGGGGGCGCTCGCAATGAGCAGTTCTTC. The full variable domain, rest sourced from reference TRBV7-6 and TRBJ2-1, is GAGVSQSPRYKVTKRGQDVALRCDPISGHVSLYWYRQALGQGPEFLTYFNYEAQQDKSGLPNDRFSAERPEGSISTLTIQRTEQRDSAMYRCASSLEAGGARNEQFFGPGTRLTVL.